This passage covers 29 T cell receptor beta chains from one sample sequenced in a study of blood T cell repertoires in COVID-19. Using immunoSEQ multiplex PCR, the repertoire was profiled, and TCRdb retains in-frame clones only, with some absent. Here the sample spans 250,000 to 350,000 clones, roughly nine tenths being singletons. The specimen sequenced was PBMCs or T cells enriched from blood (not recorded which). The receptor set was obtained from a woman between 18 and 29 years old who had recovered from COVID-19.

This chain uses TRBV6-5 with TRBJ2-1, with D possibly TRBD1 on 6 matching bases. V lost 5 bases and J 8 bases, leaving 10 bases between the germline ends. The CDR3 sequence is 12 residues long. CDR1 is MNHEY, CDR2 SVGAGI, per germline. This chain's CDR3 is CASSPTGYEQFF. CDR3 coding DNA: TGTGCCAGCAGTCCTACAGGGTATGAGCAGTTCTTC.

V usage is TRBV9 and J usage is TRBJ1-2; weak D call: TRBD1 (6 bases). Germline V lookup: CDR1 SGDLS, CDR2 YYNGEE. Trimming pared 4 bases from V and 4 bases from J, leaving 17 bases between. The CDR3 runs 15 residues. CDR3 sequence: CASSQGRALSYGYTF. The CDR3 DNA follows: TGTGCCAGCAGCCAGGGGAGGGCTCTTTCCTATGGCTACACCTTC.

The chain recombines TRBV29-1 with TRBJ2-2, with a possible D match to TRBD1 (6 bases). Germline V gene sequence: CDR1 SQVTM, CDR2 ANQGSEA. Trimming shortened V by 7 bases and J by 1 base, and 13 bases separated the two germline ends. The CDR3 is 14 amino acids. The CDR3 loop is CSGWDTRNTGELFF. The CDR3, as DNA: TGCAGCGGCTGGGACACGCGGAACACCGGGGAGCTGTTTTTT.

This clone appeared a few times. The V and J genes are TRBV15 and TRBJ2-7, with D perhaps TRBD2 (5 bases). This CDR3 is built from 15 residues. Trimming took 4 bases from V and 5 from J, leaving 18 bases between them. Germline lookup yields CDR1 LNHNV and CDR2 YYDKDF (reference sequence). CDR3 nucleotides: TGTGCCACCAGCAAACGGGGTCCCCCTGCACACGAGCAGTACTTC. Protein sequence: CATSKRGPPAHEQYF.

The chain carries TRBV27 and TRBJ1-5, with D maybe TRBD1 (6 bases). V lost 4 bases, J lost 1 base, and 11 bases lay in between. Looked up from germline, CDR1 is MNHEY and CDR2 is SMNVEV (reference sequence). The CDR3 totals 15 residues. CDR3 DNA: TGTGCCAGCAGTTCGGCGGGGGCGAGCAATCAGCCCCAGCATTTT. This translates into CASSSAGASNQPQHF.

This chain connects TRBV4-1 to TRBJ2-5; the match to TRBD2 covers 9 bases. Germline assignment: CDR1 MGHRA and CDR2 YSYEKL. V was clipped by 4 bases and J by 1 base; unmatched bases: 7. This CDR3 spans 16 amino acids. This chain's CDR3 is CASSRSGGAIQETQYF. DNA of the CDR3: TGCGCCAGCAGCCGTAGCGGGGGAGCGATCCAAGAGACCCAGTACTTC.

This chain links TRBV7-6 with TRBJ1-6; TRBD1 aligns across 8 bases. J lost 8 bases, V lost 2 bases, and 8 bases had no gene match. Per the germline V gene, CDR1 is SGHVS and CDR2 is FNYEAQ. The CDR3 is 16 residues long. In nucleotides, the CDR3 is TGTGCCAGCAGCTTAAAGTTGGGGACAGGAGATTCACCCCTCCACTTT. It codes for CASSLKLGTGDSPLHF.

This chain connects TRBV5-4 to TRBJ2-1; TRBD2 aligns across 10 bases. The V segment lost 2 bases and the J segment 8 bases; nucleotides outside the gene matches: 13. CDR1 SGHNT and CDR2 YYREEE come from the germline V gene (reference sequence). CDR3 length: 17 amino acids. CDR3 DNA sequence: TGTGCCAGCAGCTTAAAAAGCGGGGGGGCTGGAGTCGATGAGCAGTTCTTC. Translating gives CASSLKSGGAGVDEQFF.

The V call is TRBV19, the J call TRBJ2-1, with 10 positions matching TRBD1. CDR3 size: 17 residues. Germline CDR1 and CDR2: LNHDA and SQIVND (reference sequence). V dropped 3 bases and J dropped 2; count of bases not matched to a gene: 7. The CDR3 protein is CASSILSTGGAYNEQFF. CDR3 nucleotide sequence: TGTGCCAGTAGTATCTTATCGACAGGGGGCGCCTACAATGAGCAGTTCTTC.

This sequence joins TRBV14 and TRBJ1-2; TRBD1 is a possible D gene (6 bases). This CDR3 is built from 15 residues. Trimming left V 0 bases short and J 4 bases short, with 12 bases between. Germline V gives CDR1 SGHDN, CDR2 FVKESK. In nucleotides, the CDR3 is TGTGCCAGCAGCCAAGATGTGGGGGCGGGCTATGGCTACACCTTC. It codes for CASSQDVGAGYGYTF.

This rearrangement joins TRBV5-8 to TRBJ2-1; no firm D call. V lost 7 bases and J lost 7, with 9 bases in between. In germline, CDR1 is SGHTS, CDR2 YDEGEE. The CDR3 has 11 residues. CDR3: CASGTRNEQFF. Written as DNA, the CDR3 is TGTGCCAGCGGAACCAGGAATGAGCAGTTCTTC.

The chain links TRBV6-5 to TRBJ1-3; D is unclear. V lost 7 bases and J 0 bases, leaving 13 bases between the germline ends. The germline gives CDR1 MNHEY, CDR2 SVGAGI. The CDR3 spans 15 residues. CDR3 nucleotides: TGTGCCAGCACCACACAGCCCCGCTCTGGAAACACCATATATTTT. Protein: CASTTQPRSGNTIYF.

This clone has just one count. The chain is built from TRBV19 and TRBJ2-7; perhaps TRBD2 as D (5 bases). Trimming stripped 0 bases from V and 4 bases from J, with 10 bases between. In germline, CDR1 is LNHDA, CDR2 SQIVND (reference sequence). This CDR3 is built from 14 residues. The DNA for the CDR3 is TGTGCCAGTAGTATAGACGTTGGACTTTACGAGCAGTACTTC. Translated, it gives CASSIDVGLYEQYF.

The genes are TRBV4-1 and TRBJ1-1, with TRBD1 identical over 7 bases. CDR3 length: 15 residues. Germline loops: CDR1 MGHRA, CDR2 YSYEKL. V gave up 4 bases and J gave up 3 bases; unmatched junction bases: 8. This chain's CDR3 is CASSRPRQGYTEAFF. The CDR3 region has the DNA TGCGCCAGCAGCCGTCCCAGACAGGGTTACACTGAAGCTTTCTTT.

This clone was recorded only once. The chain is built from TRBV3-1 (or the pseudogene TRBV3-2) and TRBJ1-1; no definite D call. CDR3 size: 16 residues. Germline CDR1 is LGHDT and CDR2 is YNNKEL (reference sequence). V was pared by 0 bases and J by 1 base, with 12 bases between. CDR3 sequence reads: CASSQETLGGNTEAFF. The CDR3, as DNA: TGTGCCAGCAGCCAAGAGACGCTTGGAGGGAACACTGAAGCTTTCTTT.

The chain combines TRBV6-5 with TRBJ1-5; TRBD1 matches 12 bases. Trimming removed 10 bases from V and 6 bases from J; junction bases left unmatched: 10. CDR1 MNHEY and CDR2 SVGAGI come from the germline V gene. The CDR3 is made up of 15 amino acids. The CDR3 DNA reads TGTGCCACTATGACCGGGACAGGGGGCGGTCAGCCCCAGCATTTT. This sequence encodes CATMTGTGGGQPQHF.

J is TRBJ2-6 and V is TRBV10-2; no definite D call. V dropped 2 bases and J dropped 0 bases, with 8 bases sitting between them. In germline, CDR1 is WSHSY, CDR2 SAAADI. CDR3 length equals 16 residues. CDR3 sequence: CASSEDKVSGANVLTF. The CDR3 DNA reads as TGCGCCAGCAGTGAGGACAAGGTCTCTGGGGCCAACGTCCTGACTTTC.

The V gene is TRBV9, the J gene TRBJ2-5, with a weak D call TRBD2 (7 bases). The CDR3 is 15 amino acids. With 4 bases removed from V and 4 bases from J, the gap between germline ends came to 17 bases. In germline, CDR1 is SGDLS, CDR2 YYNGEE. The CDR3 protein is CASSPEGGGRETQYF. The CDR3 DNA follows: TGTGCCAGCAGCCCAGAGGGGGGGGGCCGAGAGACCCAGTACTTC.

The chain employs TRBV5-1 and TRBJ2-1; TRBD2 matches 8 bases. The germline gives CDR1 SGHRS, CDR2 YFSETQ. The CDR3 extends over 14 amino acids. V shed 4 bases, J shed 8 bases, and the junction held 8 bases outside the gene matches. The CDR3 DNA reads as TGCGCCAGCAGCCCCGGACTAGCCTCGGATGAGCAGTTCTTC. The encoded protein is CASSPGLASDEQFF.

The chain combines TRBV5-1 with TRBJ2-7; 8 bases are shared with TRBD1. The CDR3 is 16 residues long. The V gene's germline CDR1 is SGHRS and CDR2 YFSETQ. V shed 4 bases and J 2 bases; nucleotides not matched to a gene: 11. CDR3 sequence: CASSPLLDRDPYEQYF. CDR3 DNA sequence: TGCGCCAGCAGCCCCCTATTGGACAGGGATCCCTACGAGCAGTACTTC.

The rearrangement links TRBV5-1 to TRBJ2-2; perhaps TRBD1 as D (5 bases). CDR1 SGHRS and CDR2 YFSETQ come from the germline V gene. The CDR3 runs to 14 residues. Trimming removed 0 bases from V and 6 bases from J, with 9 bases in between. The CDR3 here is CASSLEGLAGELFF. The CDR3 region has the DNA TGCGCCAGCAGCTTGGAGGGGCTGGCCGGGGAGCTGTTTTTT.

Only a few counts were recorded for this clone. The chain couples TRBV7-4 to TRBJ2-1, with 9 bases lining up with TRBD1. J was trimmed by 6 bases and V by 1 base; bases with no gene match: 10. The CDR3 is 17 amino acids. In germline, CDR1 is SGHVT, CDR2 SQSDAQ. As DNA, the CDR3 is TGTGCCAGCAGCTTAGGCTGTGGGACAGGGAATCGCAATGAGCAGTTCTTC. Translated, it gives CASSLGCGTGNRNEQFF. Variable domain in full (rest from reference TRBV7-4 and TRBJ2-1): GAGVSQSPRYKVAKRGRDVALRCDSISGHVTLYWYRQTLGQGSEVLTYSQSDAQRDKSGRPSGRFSAERPERSVSTLKIQRTEQGDSAVYLCASSLGCGTGNRNEQFFGPGTRLTVL.

In DNA, the CDR3 is TGTGCCAGCAGTCCTTCCGGGACAGGTAGAATCAATGAGCAGTTCTTC. Encoded protein: CASSPSGTGRINEQFF. V usage is TRBV5-8 and J usage is TRBJ2-1, with 8 bases lining up with TRBD1. CDR3 length equals 16 residues. The germline V gene encodes CDR1 SGHTS and CDR2 YDEGEE. After removal of 5 bases from V and 6 bases from J, the junction contained 13 bases not matched to a gene.

J is TRBJ2-5 and V is TRBV23-1, with 9 bases that match TRBD1. TRBV23-1 carries the ORF label, with uncertain function. The V segment lost 7 bases and the J segment 3 bases; nucleotides outside the gene matches: 18. The CDR3 runs 18 residues. The CDR3 DNA reads as TGCGCCAGCATGGGGTTGGGGACAGGGATAAGTGGGGAAGAGACCCAGTACTTC. This encodes CASMGLGTGISGEETQYF.

The rearrangement joins TRBV29-1 to TRBJ1-1; 9 bases are a match to TRBD1. Germline V gene sequence: CDR1 SQVTM, CDR2 ANQGSEA. With V trimmed by 7 bases and J by 10 bases, 10 bases remained unmatched. The CDR3 runs 12 residues. For the CDR3, the DNA is TGCAGCGGTCTACAGGGGGCGGATGTAGCTTTCTTT. Translation gives CSGLQGADVAFF.

This clone was counted between two and nine times. The chain links TRBV5-6 to TRBJ1-2, with 8 bases that match TRBD1. After removal of 4 bases from V and 4 bases from J, the junction contained 12 bases not matched to a gene. Germline V gives CDR1 SGHDT, CDR2 YYEEEE. The CDR3 is 16 residues long. The CDR3 loop reads CASSHRQGPIVYGYTF. DNA of the CDR3: TGTGCCAGCAGCCACAGACAGGGGCCTATCGTCTATGGCTACACCTTC. Full variable domain (outside the CDR3, taken from reference TRBV5-6 and TRBJ1-2): DAGVTQSPTHLIKTRGQQVTLRCSPKSGHDTVSWYQQALGQGPQFIFQYYEEEERQRGNFPDRFSGHQFPNYSSELNVNALLLGDSALYLCASSHRQGPIVYGYTFGSGTRLTVV.

This chain links TRBV24-1 with TRBJ1-2; possibly TRBD1 for D (5 bases). CDR3 length: 16 amino acids. Trimming shortened V by 3 bases and J by 0 bases, and 13 bases separated the two germline ends. Germline-derived CDR1 and CDR2 are KGHDR and SFDVKD. CDR3 sequence reads: CATSDPRTPANYGYTF. Here the CDR3 DNA reads TGTGCCACCAGTGATCCGCGGACACCAGCTAACTATGGCTACACCTTC.

V gene TRBV10-3 combines with J gene TRBJ1-3; no clear D. Germline V lookup: CDR1 ENHRY, CDR2 SYGVKD. Trimming pared 11 bases from V and 0 bases from J, leaving 14 bases between. CDR3 length: 14 residues. The CDR3 DNA reads TGTGCCTCCGCCTCCACTAGCTCTGGAAACACCATATATTTT. Its protein is CASASTSSGNTIYF.

The chain carries TRBV4-1 and TRBJ1-1; 7 bases line up with TRBD1. The CDR3 extends over 14 amino acids. CDR1 and CDR2 (germline): MGHRA, YSYEKL. The junction had 3 bases not matched to a gene; V was cut back by 0 bases and J by 5 bases. CDR3 residues: CASSQETGWTEAFF. CDR3 nucleotides: TGCGCCAGCAGCCAAGAGACAGGGTGGACTGAAGCTTTCTTT.